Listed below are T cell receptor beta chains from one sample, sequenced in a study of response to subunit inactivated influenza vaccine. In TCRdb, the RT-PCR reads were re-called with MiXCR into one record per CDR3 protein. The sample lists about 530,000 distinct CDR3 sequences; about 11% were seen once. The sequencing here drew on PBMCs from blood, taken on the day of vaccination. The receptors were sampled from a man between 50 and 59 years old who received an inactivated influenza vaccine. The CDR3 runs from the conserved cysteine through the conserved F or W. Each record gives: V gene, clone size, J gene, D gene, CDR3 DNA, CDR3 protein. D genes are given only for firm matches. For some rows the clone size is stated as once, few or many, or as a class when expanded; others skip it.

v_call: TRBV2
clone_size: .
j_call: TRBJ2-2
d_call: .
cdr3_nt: TGTGCCAGCAGTGAGGGCTGGGGGTGGTCCGCGAACACCGGGGAGCTGTTTTTT
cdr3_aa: CASSEGWGWSANTGELFF

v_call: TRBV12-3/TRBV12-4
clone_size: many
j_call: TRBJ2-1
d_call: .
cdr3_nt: TGTGCCAGCACCGCCCAAATGTACAATGAGCAGTTCTTC
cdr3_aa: CASTAQMYNEQFF

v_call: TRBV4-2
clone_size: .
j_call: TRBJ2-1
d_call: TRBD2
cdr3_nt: TGTGCCAGCAGCCAGGCGTTGCGGCATGGACTAGCGGTAGACAATGAGCAGTTCTTC
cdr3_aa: CASSQALRHGLAVDNEQFF

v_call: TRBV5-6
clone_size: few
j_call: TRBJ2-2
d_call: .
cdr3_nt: TGTGCCAGCAGCTTCATGGGCGGATTGAACACCGGGGAGCTGTTTTTT
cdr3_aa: CASSFMGGLNTGELFF

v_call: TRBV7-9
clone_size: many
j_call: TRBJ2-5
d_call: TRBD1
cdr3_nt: TGTGCCAGCAGCCTGGGACAGGGGACCCAGTACTTC
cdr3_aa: CASSLGQGTQYF

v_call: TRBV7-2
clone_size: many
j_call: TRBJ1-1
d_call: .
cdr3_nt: TGTGCCAGCAGCTATACAAGAACAGCTGAAGCTTTCTTT
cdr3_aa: CASSYTRTAEAFF

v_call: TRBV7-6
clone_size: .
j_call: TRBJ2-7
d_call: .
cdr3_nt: TGTGCCAGCAGCTTAGCTTCCGGAAACGAGCAGTACTTC
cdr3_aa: CASSLASGNEQYF

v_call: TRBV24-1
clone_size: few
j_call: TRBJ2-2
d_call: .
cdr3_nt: TGTGCCACCAGTGACCTGACGGACACGAACACCGGGGAGCTGTTTTTT
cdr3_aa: CATSDLTDTNTGELFF

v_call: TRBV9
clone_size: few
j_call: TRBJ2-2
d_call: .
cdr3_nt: TGTGCCAGCAGCGTAGAGGTGGGAGTGTTGGTCGGGGAGCTGTTTTTT
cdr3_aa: CASSVEVGVLVGELFF

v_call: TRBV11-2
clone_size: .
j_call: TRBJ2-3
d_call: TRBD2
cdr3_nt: TGTGCCAGCAGCAAACAACTGACTAGCGGGGGGGCCACAGATACGCAGTATTTT
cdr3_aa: CASSKQLTSGGATDTQYF

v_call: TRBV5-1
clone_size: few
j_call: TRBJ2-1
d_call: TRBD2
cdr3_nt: TGCGCCAGCAGCCTCCTGGGCGGGGGGACTATCTATGAGCAGTTCTTC
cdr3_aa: CASSLLGGGTIYEQFF

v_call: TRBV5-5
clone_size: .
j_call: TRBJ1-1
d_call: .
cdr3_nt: TGTGCCAGCAGCTTGTATAACAGGAACACTGAAGCTTTCTTT
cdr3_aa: CASSLYNRNTEAFF

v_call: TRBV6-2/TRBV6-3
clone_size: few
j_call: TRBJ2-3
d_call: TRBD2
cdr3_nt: TGTGCCAGCAGTTACCTGGCTAGCGGGACAGATACGCAGTATTTT
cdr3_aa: CASSYLASGTDTQYF

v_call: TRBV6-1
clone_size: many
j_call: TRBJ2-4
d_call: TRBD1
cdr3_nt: TGTGCCAGCGGTCTTGGACAGGGAAAGGGCATTCAGTACTTC
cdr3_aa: CASGLGQGKGIQYF

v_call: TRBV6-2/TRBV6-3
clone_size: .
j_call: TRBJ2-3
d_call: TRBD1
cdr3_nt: TGTGCCAGCACGGGCGGGACAGGGCCATATACGCAGTATTTT
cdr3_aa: CASTGGTGPYTQYF

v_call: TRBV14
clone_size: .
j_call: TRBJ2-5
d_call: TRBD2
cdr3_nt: TGTGCCAGCAGCCGTTGGGGGGGACTACAAGAGACCCAGTACTTC
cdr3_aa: CASSRWGGLQETQYF

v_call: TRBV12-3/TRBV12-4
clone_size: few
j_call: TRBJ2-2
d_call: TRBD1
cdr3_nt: TGTGCCAGCAGTAGGGGACAGGGCCCTCGCACCGGGGAGCTGTTTTTT
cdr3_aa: CASSRGQGPRTGELFF

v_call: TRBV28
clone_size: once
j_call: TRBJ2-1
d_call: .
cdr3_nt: TGTGCCAGCAGTGAGCTACAGGGAGAGCAGTTCTTC
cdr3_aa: CASSELQGEQFF

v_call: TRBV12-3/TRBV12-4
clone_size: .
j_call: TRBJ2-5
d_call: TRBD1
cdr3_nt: TGTGCCAGCAGTTTAGGGTATACAGGGGGCCTCCAAGAGACCCAGTACTTC
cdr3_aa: CASSLGYTGGLQETQYF

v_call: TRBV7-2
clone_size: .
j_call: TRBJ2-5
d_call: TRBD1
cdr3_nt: TGTGCCAGCAGCACGGGACAGCAAGAGACCCAGTACTTC
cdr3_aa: CASSTGQQETQYF

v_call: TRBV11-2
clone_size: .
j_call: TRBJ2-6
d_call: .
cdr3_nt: TGTGCCAGCACCACAATCGGGGGGCGCGCTGGGGCCAACGTCCTGACTTTC
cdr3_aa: CASTTIGGRAGANVLTF

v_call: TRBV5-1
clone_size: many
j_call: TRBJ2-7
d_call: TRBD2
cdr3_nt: TGCGCCAGCAGCTTGGTTTCAGCGGGAGGGTCAAACGAGCAGTACTTC
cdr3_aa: CASSLVSAGGSNEQYF

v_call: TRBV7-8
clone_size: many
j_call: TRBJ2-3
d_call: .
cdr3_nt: TGTGCCAGCAGCTTAGAGGCAGGGAGAGATACGCAGTATTTT
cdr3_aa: CASSLEAGRDTQYF

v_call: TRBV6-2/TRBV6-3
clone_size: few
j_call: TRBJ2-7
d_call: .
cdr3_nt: TGTGCCAGCGTTTCCTACAGGGGAGGCAACGAGCAGTACTTC
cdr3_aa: CASVSYRGGNEQYF

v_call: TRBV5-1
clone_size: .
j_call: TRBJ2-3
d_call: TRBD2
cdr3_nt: TGCGCCAGCAGCTCGGGGAGGGGAGGGGGCACAGATACGCAGTATTTT
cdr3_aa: CASSSGRGGGTDTQYF

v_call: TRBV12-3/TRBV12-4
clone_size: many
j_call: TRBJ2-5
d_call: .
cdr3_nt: TGTGCCAGCAGTTTACAGGGTCTGTACCAAGAGACCCAGTACTTC
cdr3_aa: CASSLQGLYQETQYF

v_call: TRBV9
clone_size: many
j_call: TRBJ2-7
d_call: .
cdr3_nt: TGTGCCAGCAGCGTCAACATGAACTCCTACGAGCAGTACTTC
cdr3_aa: CASSVNMNSYEQYF

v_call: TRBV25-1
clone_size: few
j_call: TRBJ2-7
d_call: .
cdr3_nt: TGTGCCAGCAGTGGTGGTATCGGATTTGTCGGTGGCTACGAGCAGTACTTC
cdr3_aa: CASSGGIGFVGGYEQYF

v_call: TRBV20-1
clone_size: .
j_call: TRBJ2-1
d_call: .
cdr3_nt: TGCAGTGCTATGAGACGAGGTACCTACAATGAGCAGTTCTTC
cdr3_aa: CSAMRRGTYNEQFF

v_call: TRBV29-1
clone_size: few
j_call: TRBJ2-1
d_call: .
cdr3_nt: TGCAGCGTTGGGTGGAGCTCCTACAATGAGCAGTTCTTC
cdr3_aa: CSVGWSSYNEQFF

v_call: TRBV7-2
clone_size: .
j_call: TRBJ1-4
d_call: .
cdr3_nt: TGTGCCAGCAGCATACAACCAAGGACAGTTAATGAAAAACTGTTTTTT
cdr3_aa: CASSIQPRTVNEKLFF

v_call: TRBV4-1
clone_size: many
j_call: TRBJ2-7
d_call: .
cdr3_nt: TGCGCCAGCAGCCAAGGAAGGACTCTCCTCGAGCAGTACTTC
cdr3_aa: CASSQGRTLLEQYF

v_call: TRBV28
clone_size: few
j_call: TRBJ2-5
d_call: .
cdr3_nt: TGTGCCAGCAGCGGTGCCGGGACACAATTCGGGACCCAGTACTTC
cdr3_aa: CASSGAGTQFGTQYF

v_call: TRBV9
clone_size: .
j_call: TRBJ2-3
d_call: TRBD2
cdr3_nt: TGTGCCAGCAGCGCCCGACTAGCGGTAGGCACAGATACGCAGTATTTT
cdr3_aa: CASSARLAVGTDTQYF

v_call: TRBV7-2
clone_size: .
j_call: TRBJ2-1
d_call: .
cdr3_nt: TGTGCCAGCAGCTCCCCACTGGGCAATGAGCAGTTCTTC
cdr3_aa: CASSSPLGNEQFF

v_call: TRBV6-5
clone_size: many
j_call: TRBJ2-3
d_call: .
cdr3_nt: TGTGCCAGCAGTTACTCGCACCATCAAGATACGCAGTATTTT
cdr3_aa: CASSYSHHQDTQYF

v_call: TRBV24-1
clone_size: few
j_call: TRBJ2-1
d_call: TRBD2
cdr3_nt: TGTGCCACCAGTGATACATACGGGGGGGCCGAGAACAATGAGCAGTTCTTC
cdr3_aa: CATSDTYGGAENNEQFF

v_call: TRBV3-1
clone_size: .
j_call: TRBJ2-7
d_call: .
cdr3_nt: TGTGCCAGCAGCCAAGCGCCCAGGGACCACGAGCAGTACTTC
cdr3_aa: CASSQAPRDHEQYF

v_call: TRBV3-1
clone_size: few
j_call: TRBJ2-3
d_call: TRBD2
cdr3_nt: TGTGCCAGCAGCCACGCTCTGCGGGGGAGGCCTAGCACAGATACGCAGTATTTT
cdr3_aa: CASSHALRGRPSTDTQYF

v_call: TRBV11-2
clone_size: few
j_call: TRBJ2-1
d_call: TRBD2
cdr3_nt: TGTGCCAGCAGCTCATGGACTAGCGGGGGTCTCAATGAGCAGTTCTTC
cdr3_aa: CASSSWTSGGLNEQFF

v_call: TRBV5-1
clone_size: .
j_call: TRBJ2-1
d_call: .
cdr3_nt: TGCGCCAGCAGCTTGGAGAAAGGTTTCAATGAGCAGTTCTTC
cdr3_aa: CASSLEKGFNEQFF

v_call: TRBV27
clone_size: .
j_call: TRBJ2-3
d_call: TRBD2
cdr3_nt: TGTGCCAGCAGTGAGCGGGGGGGCCGGGATACGCAGTATTTT
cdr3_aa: CASSERGGRDTQYF

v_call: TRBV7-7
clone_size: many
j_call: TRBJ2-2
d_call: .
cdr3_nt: TGTGCCAGCAGCCCAAGGGCGGGGGCGAGCACCGGGGAGCTGTTTTTT
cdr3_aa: CASSPRAGASTGELFF

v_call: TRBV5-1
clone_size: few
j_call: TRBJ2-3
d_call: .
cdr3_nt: TGCGCCAGCAGCTTGGGGGCGCAGGATACGCAGTATTTT
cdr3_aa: CASSLGAQDTQYF

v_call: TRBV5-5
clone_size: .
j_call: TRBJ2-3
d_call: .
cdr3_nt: TGTGCCAGCAGCGCGGCTAGCTCAGATACGCAGTATTTT
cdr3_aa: CASSAASSDTQYF

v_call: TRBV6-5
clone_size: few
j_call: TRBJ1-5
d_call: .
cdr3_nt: TGTGCCAGCAGTTATTCCGGGGGGGGGGATCAGCCCCAGCATTTT
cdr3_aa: CASSYSGGGDQPQHF

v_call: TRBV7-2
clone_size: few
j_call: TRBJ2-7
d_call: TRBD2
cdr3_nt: TGTGCCAGCAGCCCCAGAGCCGGGACTAGCTTTTACGAGCAGTACTTC
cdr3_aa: CASSPRAGTSFYEQYF

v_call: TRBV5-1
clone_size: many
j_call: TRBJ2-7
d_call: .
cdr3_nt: TGCGCCAGCAGGCTTGGTTCATCCTACGAGCAGTACTTC
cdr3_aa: CASRLGSSYEQYF

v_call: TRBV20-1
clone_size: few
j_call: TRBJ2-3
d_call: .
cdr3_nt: TGCAGTGCCCAGGCGGGGGCTGGGGCCACAGATACGCAGTATTTT
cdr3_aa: CSAQAGAGATDTQYF

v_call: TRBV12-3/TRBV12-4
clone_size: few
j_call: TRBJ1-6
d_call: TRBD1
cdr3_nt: TGTGCCAGCAGCCATGACAGGGTTAATTCACCCCTCCACTTT
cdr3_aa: CASSHDRVNSPLHF

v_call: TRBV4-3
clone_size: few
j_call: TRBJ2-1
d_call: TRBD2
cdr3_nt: TGCGCCAGCAGCCAAGATTGGGATAGCGGGGCCCTAACCTACAATGAGCAGTTCTTC
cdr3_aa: CASSQDWDSGALTYNEQFF

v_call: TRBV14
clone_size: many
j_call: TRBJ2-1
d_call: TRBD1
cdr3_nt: TGTGCCAGCAGCCAAGATTTCTTGGACAGGGGATTAGGGTACAATGAGCAGTTCTTC
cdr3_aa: CASSQDFLDRGLGYNEQFF